This T cell receptor beta chain emerged from a study of cytomegalovirus exposure and HLA in healthy donors. About the research overall: From HLA-typed donors, an early data release held approximately 85 million unique TCRs. Study findings and constraints: TCR beta chains associated with HLA were, in a later analysis, more clonally expanded than equally common others.

Of note for this clone: Its antigen remains unidentified.

Amplification used 60 Vbeta primers and 13 Jbeta primers. Profiling relied on immunoSEQ multiplex PCR, and the TCRdb table lists in-frame clones only, not all of them. The sample records about 98,000 clones, 55% to 75% being singletons. The TCR was taken from a man aged 50-59 years in good health and CMV-seronegative. The sequenced sample was PBMCs.

The CDR3 DNA sequence: TGCGCCAGCAGTTTCAGTCAGGCTAACTATGGCTACACCTTC. Translating gives CASSFSQANYGYTF. The rearrangement uses TRBV4-1 and TRBJ1-2; no definite D call. The V gene's germline CDR1 is MGHRA and CDR2 YSYEKL. Trimming shortened V by 6 bases and J by 0 bases, and 11 bases separated the two germline ends. The CDR3 has 14 amino acids.